This TCR beta chain stems from a study of T-cell memory formation after mild COVID-19. General study results and limits: Cross-reactive memory apparently joined, as some responding clones appeared in pre-infection memory. Among clones contracting day 15 to 85, CD4/CD8 was balanced, whereas later expanders leaned CD4+.

Germline CDR1 and CDR2: LNHDA and SQIVND (reference sequence). The CDR3 spans 17 residues. V was pared by 5 bases and J by 3 bases, with 12 bases of the junction left unmatched. TCRdb re-called the 5' RACE reads with MiXCR, one entry per CDR3 protein. The sample lists a few hundred thousand distinct CDR3 sequences, 8.2% occurring once. As regards this clonotype: Antigen specificity is unknown.

The clonotype originates from a man aged 18 to 29 who had mild COVID-19 (a few samples of this study predate the infection). Cell type and time point are not known. V and J are TRBV19 and TRBJ1-4, with 7 positions matching TRBD1. Sequencing was done on a sample of PBMCs or a T cell subset sorted from them (not recorded which). The CDR3: CASSLDRDRGPNEKLFF. CDR3 in DNA: TGTGCCAGTAGTCTCGACCGGGACAGAGGACCTAATGAAAAACTGTTTTTT.